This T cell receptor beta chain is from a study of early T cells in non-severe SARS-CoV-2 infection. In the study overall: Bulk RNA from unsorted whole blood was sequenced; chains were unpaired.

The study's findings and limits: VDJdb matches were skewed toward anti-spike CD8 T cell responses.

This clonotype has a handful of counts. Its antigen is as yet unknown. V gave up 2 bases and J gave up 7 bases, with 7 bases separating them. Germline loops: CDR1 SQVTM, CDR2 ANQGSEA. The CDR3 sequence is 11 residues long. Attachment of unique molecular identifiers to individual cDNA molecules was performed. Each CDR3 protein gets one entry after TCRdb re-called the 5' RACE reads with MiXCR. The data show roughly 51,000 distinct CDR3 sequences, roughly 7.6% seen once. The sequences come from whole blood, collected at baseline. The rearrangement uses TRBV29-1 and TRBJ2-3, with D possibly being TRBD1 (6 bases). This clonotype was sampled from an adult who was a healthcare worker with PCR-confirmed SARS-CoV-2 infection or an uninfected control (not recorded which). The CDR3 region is CSVERGYTQYF. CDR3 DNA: TGCAGCGTTGAAAGGGGGTATACGCAGTATTTT.